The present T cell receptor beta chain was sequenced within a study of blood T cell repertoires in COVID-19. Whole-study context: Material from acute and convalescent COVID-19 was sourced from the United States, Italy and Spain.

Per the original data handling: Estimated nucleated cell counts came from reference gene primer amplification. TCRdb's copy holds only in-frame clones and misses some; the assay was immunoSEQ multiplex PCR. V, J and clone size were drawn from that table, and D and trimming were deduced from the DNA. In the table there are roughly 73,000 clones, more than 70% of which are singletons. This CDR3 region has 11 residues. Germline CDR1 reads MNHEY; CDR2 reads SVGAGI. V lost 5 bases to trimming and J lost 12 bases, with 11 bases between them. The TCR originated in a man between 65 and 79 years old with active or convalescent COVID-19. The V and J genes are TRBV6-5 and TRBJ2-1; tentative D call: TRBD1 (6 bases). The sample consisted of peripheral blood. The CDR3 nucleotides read TGTGCCAGCAGTAATCAGGGGATGCAGTTCTTC. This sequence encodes CASSNQGMQFF.